One sample yielded the 11 T cell receptor beta chains listed below, sequenced in a study of blood T cells in healthy people across ages. Through a sample-barcoded 5' primer and a J-beta primer mix, a second PCR was run for roughly 6 to 12 cycles. TCRdb re-analysed the 5' RACE reads in MiXCR, keeping a single row per CDR3 protein. The sample comprises roughly 1.7 million distinct CDR3 sequences, roughly 32% of which are singletons, and roughly 12% rests with the top ten. Sequenced input: blood. These receptors were collected from a woman in her thirties in good health.

The rearrangement links TRBV4-2 to TRBJ2-1, with D maybe TRBD2 (5 bases). The CDR3 loop spans 15 amino acids. Looked up from germline, CDR1 is LGHNA and CDR2 is YNFKEQ. Trimming cost V 2 bases and J 7 bases, with 15 bases left between them. CDR3 nucleotides: TGTGCCAGCAGCCAATGGCAGGAGGAGAGAAATGAGCAGTTCTTC. Translated, it gives CASSQWQEERNEQFF.

At least ten counts were recorded for this clonotype. The rearrangement uses TRBV5-1 and TRBJ2-1; D call uncertain. Germline CDR1 SGHRS, CDR2 YFSETQ. Trimming left V 0 bases short and J 9 bases short, with 4 bases between. This CDR3 is 11 amino acids long. The DNA for the CDR3 is TGCGCCAGCAGCTTGGAGGTTGAGCAGTTCTTC. This sequence encodes CASSLEVEQFF.

This clonotype came up a few times. The DNA for the CDR3 is TGTGCCAGCAGTTCGGACATCCAGAGCGGCTACACCTTC. This sequence encodes CASSSDIQSGYTF. This chain links TRBV12-3 or TRBV12-4 with TRBJ1-2, with D possibly TRBD1 on 5 matching bases. The V end lost 4 bases, the J end lost 8 bases, and 14 bases lay between the germline ends. This CDR3 contains 13 residues.

The rearrangement uses TRBV15 and TRBJ2-7, with TRBD1 matching over 7 bases. CDR3 length: 14 amino acids. The germline CDR1 and CDR2 sequences are LNHNV and YYDKDF (reference sequence). Losses at the gene ends were 3 bases for V and 3 bases for J; bases not matched to a gene: 5. As DNA, the CDR3 is TGTGCCACCAGCAGGACGACAGGGAACTACGAGCAGTACTTC. It is translated as CATSRTTGNYEQYF.

The chain uses TRBV12-3 or TRBV12-4 and TRBJ2-7; either TRBD1 or TRBD2 may fit D (5 bases each). The CDR3 loop spans 18 amino acids. The V end was cut by 2 bases, the J end by 7 bases, with 27 bases between. The DNA for the CDR3 is TGTGCCAGCAGTTTAAGCCACCACGCCGGGGTTGAAGAGGGGGAGCAGTACTTC. It yields the protein CASSLSHHAGVEEGEQYF.

The sample holds a few counts of this clonotype. CDR3 residues: CASSYSRTSGGRQFF. The CDR3 DNA sequence: TGTGCCAGCAGTTACTCGAGGACTAGCGGGGGTCGGCAGTTCTTC. The J gene is TRBJ2-1, the V gene TRBV6-5, with 13 bases matching TRBD2. V was pared by 0 bases and J by 12 bases, with 5 bases of the junction left unmatched. The germline V gene encodes CDR1 MNHEY and CDR2 SVGAGI. CDR3 size: 15 residues.

This clonotype was picked up a small number of times. CDR3 amino acids: CASSEPGADNEQFF. CDR3 bases: TGTGCCAGCAGTGAACCGGGGGCCGACAATGAGCAGTTCTTC. The chain carries TRBV6-1 and TRBJ2-1; D possibly matches TRBD1 or TRBD2 (6 bases each). Trimming left V 2 bases short and J 5 bases short, with 10 bases between. This CDR3 comprises 14 residues. Germline values: CDR1 MNHNS, CDR2 SASEGT.

This clonotype was counted a few times. This CDR3 is CASSLAATSGRDYNEQFF. The CDR3 coding sequence is TGCGCCAGCAGCTTGGCCGCCACTAGCGGGAGAGACTACAATGAGCAGTTCTTC. The rearrangement joins TRBV5-1 to TRBJ2-1, with 11 bases identical to TRBD2. The CDR3 consists of 18 residues. Germline values: CDR1 SGHRS, CDR2 YFSETQ. Trimming removed 0 bases from V and 3 bases from J; junction bases left unmatched: 8.

This clonotype was counted many times. The rearrangement joins TRBV20-1 to TRBJ2-7, with D perhaps matching TRBD1 (6 bases). The CDR3 totals 16 residues. Per germline, CDR1 DFQATT and CDR2 SNEGSKA (reference sequence). V was pared by 0 bases and J by 1 base, with 16 bases between. CDR3 sequence: CSARDRGSPRSYEQYF. Here the CDR3 DNA reads TGCAGTGCTAGAGATAGGGGGAGTCCCCGTTCCTACGAGCAGTACTTC.

The V gene is TRBV6-1, the J gene TRBJ2-3; D is perhaps TRBD2 (6 bases). Trimming pared 8 bases from V and 5 bases from J, leaving 17 bases between. Germline assignment: CDR1 MNHNS and CDR2 SASEGT. CDR3 length equals 14 residues. Here the CDR3 DNA reads TGTGCCAGCCTCGTCGGGGGATCACAAGATACGCAGTATTTT. Amino acids: CASLVGGSQDTQYF.

The chain combines TRBV20-1 with TRBJ2-3, with TRBD2 matching 7 bases. After removal of 3 bases from V and 2 bases from J, the junction contained 5 bases not matched to a gene. The germline CDR1 and CDR2 sequences are DFQATT and SNEGSKA (reference sequence). This CDR3 has 14 amino acids. CDR3 amino acids: CSASRLANTDTQYF. CDR3 DNA: TGCAGTGCTAGCCGACTAGCCAACACAGATACGCAGTATTTT.